The 21 T cell receptor beta chains presented below share a single source sample, sequenced in a study of identical twins' blood T cells. In TCRdb, the 5' RACE reads were re-called with MiXCR into one record per CDR3 protein. The data show 300,000 to 400,000 distinct CDR3 sequences, with around 30% seen just once and around 5.6% held by the top ten. Sequenced material: PBMCs. These receptors originate from a woman aged 18 to 49 in good health.

V usage is TRBV6-1 and J usage is TRBJ1-3; unclear D gene. CDR3 length: 10 amino acids. The V gene lost 8 bases and the J gene lost 5 bases, with 4 bases spanning the gap. Germline CDR1 reads MNHNS; CDR2 reads SASEGT. The CDR3 DNA reads TGTGCCAGCGCTAGAAACACCATATATTTT. Its protein is CASARNTIYF.

The rearrangement links TRBV20-1 to TRBJ2-1; D perhaps matches TRBD1 (5 bases). V was cut by 4 bases and J by 7 bases, with 8 bases left in between. This CDR3 region has 11 residues. Per germline, CDR1 DFQATT and CDR2 SNEGSKA (reference sequence). Written as DNA, the CDR3 is TGCAGTGCTAACCCAGGGAATGAGCAGTTCTTC. It codes for CSANPGNEQFF.

There are many counts of this clonotype. CDR3 nucleotides: TGCAGTGCTCAGGACAGTTTGAATCAGCCCCAGCATTTT. Translated: CSAQDSLNQPQHF. The rearrangement joins TRBV20-1 to TRBJ1-5, with D possibly matching TRBD1 (6 bases). The germline V and J ends were trimmed by 5 bases and 4 bases, with 12 bases remaining between them. The CDR3 contains 13 residues. Germline values: CDR1 DFQATT, CDR2 SNEGSKA (reference sequence).

This sequence joins TRBV6-2 or TRBV6-3 and TRBJ1-1; no clear D. The CDR3 sequence is 15 residues long. The V end lost 4 bases, the J end lost 0 bases, and 12 bases lay between the germline ends. CDR1 and CDR2 from the germline V gene are MNHEY and SVGEGT. As DNA, the CDR3 is TGTGCCAGCAGTTTGACGAATTTAATGAACACTGAAGCTTTCTTT. This sequence encodes CASSLTNLMNTEAFF.

A word on this clonotype: At one boundary the junction diverges from the germline segment, which might be a read error. The rearrangement uses TRBV27 and TRBJ2-1; TRBD2 matches at 8 bases. This CDR3 region has 14 residues. Germline assignment: CDR1 MNHEY and CDR2 SMNVEV (reference sequence). CDR3 in DNA: TGTGCCGGCAGTACCAGCGGGAGTGGAAGTGAGCAGTTCTTC. Translated, it gives CAGSTSGSGSEQFF.

This clonotype was found many times. This chain joins TRBV6-6 and TRBJ2-1, with 9 positions matching TRBD2. V was clipped by 2 bases and J by 7 bases; unmatched bases: 9. The CDR3 is 16 amino acids. The germline V gene encodes CDR1 MNHNY and CDR2 SVGAGI (reference sequence). The DNA for the CDR3 is TGTGCCAGCAGTTACCCACCCGGGACTAGCCTTAATGAGCAGTTCTTC. The encoded protein is CASSYPPGTSLNEQFF.

This chain joins TRBV18 and TRBJ2-3; 7 bases are a match to TRBD2. The V gene's germline CDR1 is KGHSH and CDR2 LQKENI. The CDR3 has 16 amino acids. The V and J ends lost 2 bases and 0 bases, in that order; junction bases with no gene match: 5. CDR3 nucleotide sequence: TGTGCCAGCTCACCATTAGCGGGCTATAGCACAGATACGCAGTATTTT. This codes for CASSPLAGYSTDTQYF.

As concerns this clonotype: Because the CDR3 is missing its conserved closing phenylalanine or tryptophan, this is likely a read error. This rearrangement joins TRBV3-1 to TRBJ1-1; D may be TRBD1 (6 bases). The V gene lost 1 base and the J gene lost 5 bases, with 11 bases spanning the gap. The CDR3 loop spans 14 amino acids. CDR1 is LGHDT, CDR2 YNNKEL, per germline (reference sequence). The CDR3 bases are TGTGCCAGCAGCCAAGGGGTCAGGGGAACTGAAGCTTTCCTT. Its translation is CASSQGVRGTEAFL.

J is TRBJ1-2 and V is TRBV7-9; D possibly corresponds to TRBD1 (5 bases). V was trimmed by 2 bases and J by 7 bases, leaving 8 bases between them. Per the germline V gene, CDR1 is SEHNR and CDR2 is FQNEAQ (reference sequence). The CDR3 runs 12 residues. This CDR3 reads CASSLIGGGYTF. The CDR3 nucleotides read TGTGCCAGCAGCTTAATCGGGGGTGGCTACACCTTC.

In the case of this clonotype: This may come from a read error, since a much larger clone is one base off. The genes are TRBV20-1 and TRBJ2-5, with D perhaps assigned TRBD1 or TRBD2 (5 bases each). The CDR3 runs 12 residues. Trimming cost V 8 bases and J 6 bases, with 16 bases left between them. Germline V gene data show CDR1 as DFQATT and CDR2 as SNEGSKA (reference sequence). The chain's CDR3 is CSSPSGTQTQYF. DNA for the CDR3: TGCAGTTCCCCTTCAGGGACCCAGACCCAGTACTTC.

A few counts support this clonotype. This sequence joins TRBV20-1 and TRBJ1-6; the D is unclear. The V gene's germline CDR1 is DFQATT and CDR2 SNEGSKA (reference sequence). V was shortened by 3 bases and J by 5 bases, with 5 bases between the two germline ends. CDR3 length equals 12 residues. The CDR3 DNA reads as TGCAGTGCTAGTACCGATAATTCACCCCTCCACTTT. It specifies CSASTDNSPLHF.

The gene calls are TRBV5-6 and TRBJ1-1; 9 bases are shared with TRBD1. Germline loops: CDR1 SGHDT, CDR2 YYEEEE. The V segment lost 5 bases and the J segment 11 bases; nucleotides outside the gene matches: 7. The CDR3 consists of 12 residues. The CDR3 sequence: CASSLKQGAAFF. Here the CDR3 DNA reads TGTGCCAGCAGTCTCAAACAGGGGGCGGCTTTCTTT.

This clonotype was observed a handful of times. The rearrangement uses TRBV18 and TRBJ1-2; unclear D gene. The CDR3 consists of 17 residues. Trimming took off 2 bases at V and 5 bases at J, with 21 bases between the two ends. From germline, CDR1 is KGHSH and CDR2 LQKENI. The CDR3 region is CASSPSVVWYRVYGYTF. The CDR3 coding sequence is TGTGCCAGCTCACCATCGGTCGTCTGGTACAGAGTATATGGCTACACCTTC.

This sequence joins TRBV7-6 and TRBJ2-2; D uncertain. Germline V lookup: CDR1 SGHVS, CDR2 FNYEAQ. There are 12 residues in the CDR3. The germline V and J ends were trimmed by 5 bases and 7 bases, with 8 bases remaining between them. The CDR3 region has the DNA TGTGCCAGCAGCGACGCTATCGGGGAGCTGTTTTTT. It is translated as CASSDAIGELFF. Full variable domain (rest looked up from reference TRBV7-6 and TRBJ2-2): GAGVSQSPRYKVTKRGQDVALRCDPISGHVSLYWYRQALGQGPEFLTYFNYEAQQDKSGLPNDRFSAERPEGSISTLTIQRTEQRDSAMYRCASSDAIGELFFGEGSRLTVL.

The V gene is TRBV20-1, the J gene TRBJ1-6; no clear D gene. The V end lost 3 bases, the J end lost 17 bases, and 20 bases lay between the germline ends. This CDR3 contains 13 residues. In germline, CDR1 is DFQATT, CDR2 SNEGSKA (reference sequence). CDR3 loop: CSARSGTKNIFHF. As DNA, the CDR3 is TGCAGTGCTAGGTCGGGCACCAAAAATATATTCCACTTT.

The chain has TRBV5-1 and TRBJ2-7; D might be TRBD2 (7 bases). The CDR3 has 16 amino acids. The germline gives CDR1 SGHRS, CDR2 YFSETQ. Trimming removed 0 bases from V and 5 bases from J, with 18 bases in between. This CDR3 reads CASSLALSRGGDEQYF. The DNA for the CDR3 is TGCGCCAGCAGCTTGGCCTTAAGTAGGGGGGGCGACGAGCAGTACTTC. The full variable domain, completed using reference TRBV5-1 and TRBJ2-7, is KAGVTQTPRYLIKTRGQQVTLSCSPISGHRSVSWYQQTPGQGLQFLFEYFSETQRNKGNFPGRFSGRQFSNSRSEMNVSTLELGDSALYLCASSLALSRGGDEQYFGPGTRLTVT.

The gene calls are TRBV5-6 and TRBJ2-3; no firm D call. Trimming stripped 0 bases from V and 4 bases from J, with 33 bases between. This CDR3 has 22 amino acids. Germline V gene data show CDR1 as SGHDT and CDR2 as YYEEEE. In DNA, the CDR3 is TGTGCCAGCAGCTTGGTTAGGAGTTCGTTCCAGCGAAAACCGAAGGTTTCAGATACGCAGTATTTT. This codes for CASSLVRSSFQRKPKVSDTQYF.

Worth noting for this clonotype: A much larger clone sits a single nucleotide away, making a read error possible. The V and J genes are TRBV18 and TRBJ1-1; 7 nucleotides align to TRBD1. In germline, CDR1 is KGHSH, CDR2 LQKENI. The length of the CDR3 is 14 residues. This chain's CDR3 is CASPPRTGDTEAFF. DNA for the CDR3: TGTGCCAGCCCACCACGTACAGGGGATACTGAAGCTTTCTTT.

The chain combines TRBV20-1 with TRBJ2-4; the match to TRBD2 covers 7 bases. The CDR3 contains 12 residues. CDR1 DFQATT and CDR2 SNEGSKA come from the germline V gene (reference sequence). After removal of 2 bases from V and 8 bases from J, the junction contained 3 bases not matched to a gene. The DNA for the CDR3 is TGCAGTGCTAGAACCAGCGGGGACATTCAGTACTTC. As protein: CSARTSGDIQYF.

The chain is built from TRBV20-1 and TRBJ2-1; D remains ambiguous. The V end lost 3 bases, the J end lost 3 bases, and 6 bases lay between the germline ends. Germline CDR1 DFQATT, CDR2 SNEGSKA (reference sequence). The CDR3 covers 12 residues. Here the CDR3 DNA reads TGCAGTGCTAGTCTGAGCTACAATGAGCAGTTCTTC. Its protein is CSASLSYNEQFF.

This chain joins TRBV4-2 and TRBJ2-7, with TRBD1 matching over 7 bases. The germline V gene encodes CDR1 LGHNA and CDR2 YNFKEQ. Losses at the gene ends were 2 bases for V and 4 bases for J; bases not matched to a gene: 5. This CDR3 has 14 residues. The CDR3 is CASSQIGQEYEQYF. As DNA, the CDR3 is TGTGCCAGCAGCCAAATAGGACAGGAATACGAGCAGTACTTC.